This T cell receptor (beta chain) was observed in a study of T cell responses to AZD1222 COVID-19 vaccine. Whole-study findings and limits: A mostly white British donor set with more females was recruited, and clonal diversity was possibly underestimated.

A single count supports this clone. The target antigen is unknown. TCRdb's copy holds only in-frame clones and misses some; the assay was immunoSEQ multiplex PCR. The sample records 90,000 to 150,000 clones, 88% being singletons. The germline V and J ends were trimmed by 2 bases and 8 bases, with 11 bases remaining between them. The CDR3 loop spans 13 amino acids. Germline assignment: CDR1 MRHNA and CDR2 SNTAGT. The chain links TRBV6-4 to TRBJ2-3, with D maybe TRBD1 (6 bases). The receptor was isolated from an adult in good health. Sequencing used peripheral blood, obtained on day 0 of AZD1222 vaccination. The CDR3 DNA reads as TGTGCCAGCAGTGACGCCCAAGGGGGTACGCAGTATTTT. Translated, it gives CASSDAQGGTQYF.